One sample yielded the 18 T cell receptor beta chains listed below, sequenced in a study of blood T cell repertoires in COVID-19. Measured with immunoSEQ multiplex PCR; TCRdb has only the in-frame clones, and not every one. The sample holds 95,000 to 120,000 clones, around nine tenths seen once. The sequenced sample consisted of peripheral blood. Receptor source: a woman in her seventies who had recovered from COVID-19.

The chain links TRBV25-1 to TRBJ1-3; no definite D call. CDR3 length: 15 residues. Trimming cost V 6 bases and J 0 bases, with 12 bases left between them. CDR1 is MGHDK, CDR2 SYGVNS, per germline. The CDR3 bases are TGTGCCAGCAGCCACTCGTATGGCTCTGGAAACACCATATATTTT. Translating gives CASSHSYGSGNTIYF.

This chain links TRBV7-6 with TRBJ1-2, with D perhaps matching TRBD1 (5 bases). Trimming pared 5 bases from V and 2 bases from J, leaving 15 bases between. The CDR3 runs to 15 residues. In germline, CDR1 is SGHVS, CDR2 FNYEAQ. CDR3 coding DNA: TGTGCCAGCAGCCGGGGGGGGGATTTGAACTATGGCTACACCTTC. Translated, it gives CASSRGGDLNYGYTF. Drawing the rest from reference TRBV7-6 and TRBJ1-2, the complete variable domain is GAGVSQSPRYKVTKRGQDVALRCDPISGHVSLYWYRQALGQGPEFLTYFNYEAQQDKSGLPNDRFSAERPEGSISTLTIQRTEQRDSAMYRCASSRGGDLNYGYTFGSGTRLTVV.

In nucleotides, the CDR3 is TGTGCCAGCAGCGTAGGCGGATCGAGCTCCTACAATGAGCAGTTCTTC. It translates to CASSVGGSSSYNEQFF. The chain carries TRBV9 and TRBJ2-1, with no clear D. The CDR3 has 16 amino acids. Per the germline V gene, CDR1 is SGDLS and CDR2 is YYNGEE. Between the trimmed V and J ends, which lost 0 bases and 0 bases, there was a span of 10 bases.

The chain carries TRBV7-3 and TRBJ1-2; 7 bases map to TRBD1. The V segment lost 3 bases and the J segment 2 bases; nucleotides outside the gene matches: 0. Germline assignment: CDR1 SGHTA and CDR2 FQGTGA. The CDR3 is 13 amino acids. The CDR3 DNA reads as TGTGCCAGCAGCTTGGGACAGAACTATGGCTACACCTTC. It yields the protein CASSLGQNYGYTF. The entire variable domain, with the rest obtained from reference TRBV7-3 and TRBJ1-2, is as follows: GAGVSQTPSNKVTEKGKYVELRCDPISGHTALYWYRQSLGQGPEFLIYFQGTGAADDSGLPNDRFFAVRPEGSVSTLKIQRTERGDSAVYLCASSLGQNYGYTFGSGTRLTVV.

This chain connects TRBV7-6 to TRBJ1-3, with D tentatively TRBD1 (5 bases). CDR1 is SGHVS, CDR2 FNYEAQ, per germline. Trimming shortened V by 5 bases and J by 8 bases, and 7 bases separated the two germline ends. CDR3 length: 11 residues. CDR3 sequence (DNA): TGTGCCAGCAGCCAGGGTGACACCATATATTTT. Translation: CASSQGDTIYF.

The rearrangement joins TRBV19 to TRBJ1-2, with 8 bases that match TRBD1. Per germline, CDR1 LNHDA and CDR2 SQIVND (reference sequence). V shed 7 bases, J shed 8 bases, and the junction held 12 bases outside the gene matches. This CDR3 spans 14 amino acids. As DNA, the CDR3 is TGTGCCAGTACCCAGACAGGGGCCCCTCGGGGCTACACCTTC. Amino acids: CASTQTGAPRGYTF.

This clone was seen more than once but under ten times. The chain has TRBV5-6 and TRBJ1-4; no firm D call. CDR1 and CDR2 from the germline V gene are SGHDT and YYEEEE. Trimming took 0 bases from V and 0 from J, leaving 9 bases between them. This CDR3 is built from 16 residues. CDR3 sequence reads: CASSLGGLSTNEKLFF. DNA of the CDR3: TGTGCCAGCAGCTTGGGCGGGTTATCAACTAATGAAAAACTGTTTTTT.

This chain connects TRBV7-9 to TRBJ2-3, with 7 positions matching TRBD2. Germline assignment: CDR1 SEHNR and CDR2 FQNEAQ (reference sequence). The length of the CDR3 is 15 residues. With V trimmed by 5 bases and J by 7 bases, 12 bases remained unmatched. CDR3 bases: TGTGCCAGCAGCCCGGAGGCTAGCGGATTTAATACGCAGTATTTT. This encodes CASSPEASGFNTQYF. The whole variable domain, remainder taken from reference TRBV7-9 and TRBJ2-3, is DTGVSQNPRHKITKRGQNVTFRCDPISEHNRLYWYRQTLGQGPEFLTYFQNEAQLEKSRLLSDRFSAERPKGSFSTLEIQRTEQGDSAMYLCASSPEASGFNTQYFGPGTRLTVL.

DNA for the CDR3: TGTGCCAGCAGTGACCCAGGGGACGAGCAGTACTTC. Translated, it gives CASSDPGDEQYF. The chain uses TRBV2 and TRBJ2-7; the D gene is possibly TRBD1 (6 bases). This CDR3 has 12 amino acids. V dropped 3 bases and J dropped 5 bases, with 8 bases sitting between them. Germline V lookup: CDR1 SNHLY, CDR2 FYNNEI.

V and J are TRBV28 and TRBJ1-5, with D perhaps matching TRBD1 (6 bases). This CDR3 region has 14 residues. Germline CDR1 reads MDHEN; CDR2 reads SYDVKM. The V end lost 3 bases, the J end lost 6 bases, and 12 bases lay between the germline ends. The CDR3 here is CASSLGGAGQPQHF. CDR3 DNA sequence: TGTGCCAGCAGTTTGGGGGGGGCAGGTCAGCCCCAGCATTTT.

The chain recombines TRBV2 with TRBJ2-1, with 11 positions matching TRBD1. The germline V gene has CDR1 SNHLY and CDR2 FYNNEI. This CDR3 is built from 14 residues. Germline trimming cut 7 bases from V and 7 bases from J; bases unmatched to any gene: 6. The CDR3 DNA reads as TGTGCCAGCACCTTCGGACAGGGGGCGAATGAGCAGTTCTTC. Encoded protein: CASTFGQGANEQFF.

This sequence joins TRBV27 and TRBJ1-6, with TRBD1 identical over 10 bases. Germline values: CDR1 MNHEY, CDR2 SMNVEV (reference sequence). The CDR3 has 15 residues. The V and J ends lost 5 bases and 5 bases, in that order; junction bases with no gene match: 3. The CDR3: CASSQGQGDNSPLHF. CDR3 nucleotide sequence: TGTGCCAGCAGTCAAGGACAGGGGGATAATTCACCCCTCCACTTT.

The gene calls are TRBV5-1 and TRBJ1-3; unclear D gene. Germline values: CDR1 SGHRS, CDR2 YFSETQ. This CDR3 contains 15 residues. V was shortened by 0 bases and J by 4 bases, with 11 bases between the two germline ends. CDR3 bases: TGCGCCAGCAGCTTGGATCCGGGGTCGGGAAACACCATATATTTT. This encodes CASSLDPGSGNTIYF.

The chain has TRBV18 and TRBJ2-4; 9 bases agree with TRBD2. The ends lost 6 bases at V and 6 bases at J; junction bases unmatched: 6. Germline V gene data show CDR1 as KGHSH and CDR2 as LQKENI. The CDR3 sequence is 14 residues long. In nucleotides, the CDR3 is TGTGCCAGCTCGCCAGTAGCGGGAGCAAACATTCAGTACTTC. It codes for CASSPVAGANIQYF. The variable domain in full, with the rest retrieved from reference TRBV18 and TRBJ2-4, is NAGVMQNPRHLVRRRGQEARLRCSPMKGHSHVYWYRQLPEEGLKFMVYLQKENIIDESGMPKERFSAEFPKEGPSILRIQQVVRGDSAAYFCASSPVAGANIQYFGAGTRLSVL.

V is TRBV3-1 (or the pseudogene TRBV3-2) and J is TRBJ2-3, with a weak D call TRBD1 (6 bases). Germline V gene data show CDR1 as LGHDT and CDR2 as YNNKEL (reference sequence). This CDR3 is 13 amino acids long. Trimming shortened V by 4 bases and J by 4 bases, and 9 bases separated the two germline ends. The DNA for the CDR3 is TGTGCCAGCAGCCTCAGGGGTGCAGATACGCAGTATTTT. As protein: CASSLRGADTQYF.

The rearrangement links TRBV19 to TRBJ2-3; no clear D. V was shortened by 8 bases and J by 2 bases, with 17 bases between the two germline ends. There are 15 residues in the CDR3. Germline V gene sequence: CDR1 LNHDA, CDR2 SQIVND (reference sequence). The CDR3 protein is CASRSRGSPTDTQYF. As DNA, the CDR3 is TGTGCCAGTCGGTCAAGAGGTTCCCCCACAGATACGCAGTATTTT.

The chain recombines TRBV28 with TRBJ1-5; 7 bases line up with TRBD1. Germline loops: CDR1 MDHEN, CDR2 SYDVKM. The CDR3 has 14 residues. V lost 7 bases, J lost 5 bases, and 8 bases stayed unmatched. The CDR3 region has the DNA TGTGCCAGCACCGACAGACAGGGCGATCAGCCCCAGCATTTT. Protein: CASTDRQGDQPQHF.

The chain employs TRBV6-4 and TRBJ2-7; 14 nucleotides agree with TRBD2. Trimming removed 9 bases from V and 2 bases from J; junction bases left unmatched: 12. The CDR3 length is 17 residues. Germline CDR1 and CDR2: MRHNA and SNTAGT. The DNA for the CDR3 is TGTGCCAGGGGGGACGGGACTAGCGGGAGAGGGACCTACGAGCAGTACTTC. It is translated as CARGDGTSGRGTYEQYF.